This paragraph covers one T cell receptor beta chain sequence. Its antigen remains unidentified. These data belong to a study of graft-versus-host responses after intestinal transplantation. General study results and limits: After transplant, early declines in HvG clones were associated with peak levels of circulating GvH clones. Detection of GvH clones occurred in recipient marrow, and some had their first appearance in ileum or blood.

Data came from immunoSEQ multiplex PCR; TCRdb stores just in-frame clones and leaves some out. The sample lists around 97,000 clones, 80% to 95% occurring once. The clonotype comes from a human donor who received an intestinal transplant. The input for sequencing was unstimulated CD8+ T cells sorted from spleen or lymph node cells, taken before intestinal transplant.

The CDR3 protein is CASSEESAGAYEQYF. The CDR3 DNA sequence: TGTGCCAGCAGTGAAGAATCAGCGGGAGCCTACGAGCAGTACTTC. V is TRBV6-1 and J is TRBJ2-7, with TRBD2 matching over 8 bases. This CDR3 contains 15 residues. With V trimmed by 1 base and J by 2 bases, 4 bases remained unmatched. Germline V gene data show CDR1 as MNHNS and CDR2 as SASEGT.